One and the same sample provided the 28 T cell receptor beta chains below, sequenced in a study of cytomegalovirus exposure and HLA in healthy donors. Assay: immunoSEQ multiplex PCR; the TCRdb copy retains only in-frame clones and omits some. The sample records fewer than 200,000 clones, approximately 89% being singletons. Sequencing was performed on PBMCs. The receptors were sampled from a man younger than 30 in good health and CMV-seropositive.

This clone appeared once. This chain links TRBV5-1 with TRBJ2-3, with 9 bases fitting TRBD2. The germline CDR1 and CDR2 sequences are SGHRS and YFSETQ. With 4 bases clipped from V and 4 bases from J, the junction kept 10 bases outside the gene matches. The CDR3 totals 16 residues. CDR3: CASSPTGAGGSDTQYF. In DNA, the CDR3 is TGCGCCAGCAGCCCAACAGGAGCGGGGGGCTCAGATACGCAGTATTTT.

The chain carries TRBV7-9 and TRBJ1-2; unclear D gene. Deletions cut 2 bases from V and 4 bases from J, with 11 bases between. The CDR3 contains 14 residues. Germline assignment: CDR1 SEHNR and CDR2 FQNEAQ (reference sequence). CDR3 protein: CASSLSAGSYGYTF. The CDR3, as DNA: TGTGCCAGCAGCTTATCGGCGGGATCCTATGGCTACACCTTC.

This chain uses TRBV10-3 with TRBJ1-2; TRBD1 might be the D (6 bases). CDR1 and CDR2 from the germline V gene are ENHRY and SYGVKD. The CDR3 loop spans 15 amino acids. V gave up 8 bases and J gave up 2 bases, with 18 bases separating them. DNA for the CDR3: TGTGCCATCGCTGAGGGAGGGGGTCAGAACTATGGCTACACCTTC. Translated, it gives CAIAEGGGQNYGYTF.

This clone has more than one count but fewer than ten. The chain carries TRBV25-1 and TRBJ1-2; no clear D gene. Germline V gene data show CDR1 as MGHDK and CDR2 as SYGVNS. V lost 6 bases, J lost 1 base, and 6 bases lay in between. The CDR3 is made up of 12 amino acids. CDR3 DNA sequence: TGTGCCAGCAGGAGGGATAACTATGGCTACACCTTC. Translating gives CASRRDNYGYTF.

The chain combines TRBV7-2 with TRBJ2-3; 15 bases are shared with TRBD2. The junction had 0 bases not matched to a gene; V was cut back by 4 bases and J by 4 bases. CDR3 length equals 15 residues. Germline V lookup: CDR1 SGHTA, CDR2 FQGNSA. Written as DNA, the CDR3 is TGTGCCAGCAGCTGGACTAGCGGGAGGGCAGATACGCAGTATTTT. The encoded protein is CASSWTSGRADTQYF.

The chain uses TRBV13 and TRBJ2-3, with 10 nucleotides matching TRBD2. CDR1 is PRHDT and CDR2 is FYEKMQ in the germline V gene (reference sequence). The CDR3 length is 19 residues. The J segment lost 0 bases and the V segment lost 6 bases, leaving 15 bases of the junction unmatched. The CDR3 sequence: CASRAGTSAILTSTDTQYF. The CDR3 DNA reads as TGTGCCAGCAGGGCCGGGACTAGCGCTATTCTGACTAGCACAGATACGCAGTATTTT.

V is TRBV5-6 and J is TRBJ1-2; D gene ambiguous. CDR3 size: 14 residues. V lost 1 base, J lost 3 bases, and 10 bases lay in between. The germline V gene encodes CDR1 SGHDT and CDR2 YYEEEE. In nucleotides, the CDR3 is TGTGCCAGCAGCTTGCGGCCGACTGACTATGGCTACACCTTC. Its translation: CASSLRPTDYGYTF.

CDR3 bases: TGTGCCAGCAGCAGATCCGTTTGGGGGCGCTACGAGCAGTACTTC. Translating it yields CASSRSVWGRYEQYF. This rearrangement joins TRBV7-2 to TRBJ2-7, with D perhaps matching TRBD1 (6 bases). The germline gives CDR1 SGHTA, CDR2 FQGNSA. The V and J ends lost 5 bases and 3 bases respectively, with 17 bases between them. This CDR3 has 15 residues.

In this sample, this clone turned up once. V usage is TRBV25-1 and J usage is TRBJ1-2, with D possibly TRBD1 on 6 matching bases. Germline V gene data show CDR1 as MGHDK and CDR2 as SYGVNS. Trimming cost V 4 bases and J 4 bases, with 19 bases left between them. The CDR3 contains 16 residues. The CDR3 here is CASSGPDRPWGYGYTF. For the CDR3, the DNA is TGTGCCAGCAGTGGCCCCGACAGGCCCTGGGGCTATGGCTACACCTTC.

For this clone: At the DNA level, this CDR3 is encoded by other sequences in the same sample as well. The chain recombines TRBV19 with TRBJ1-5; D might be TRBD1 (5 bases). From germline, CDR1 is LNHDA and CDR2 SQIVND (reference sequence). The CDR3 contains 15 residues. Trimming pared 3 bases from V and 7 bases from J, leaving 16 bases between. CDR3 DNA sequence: TGTGCCAGTAGTATCGACATTCTGCGGGGGCAGCCCCAGCATTTT. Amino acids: CASSIDILRGQPQHF.

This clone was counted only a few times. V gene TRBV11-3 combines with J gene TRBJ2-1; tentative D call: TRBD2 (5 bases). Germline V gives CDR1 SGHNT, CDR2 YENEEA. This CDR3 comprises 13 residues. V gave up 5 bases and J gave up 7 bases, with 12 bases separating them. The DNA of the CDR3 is TGTGCCAGCAGCCCACCTGGAGGTAATGAGCAGTTCTTC. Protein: CASSPPGGNEQFF.

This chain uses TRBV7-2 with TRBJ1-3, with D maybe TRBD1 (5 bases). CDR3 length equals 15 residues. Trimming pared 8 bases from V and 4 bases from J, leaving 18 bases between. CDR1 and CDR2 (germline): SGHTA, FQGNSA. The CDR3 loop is CASAPGGTSGNTIYF. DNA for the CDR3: TGTGCCAGCGCTCCCGGCGGGACCTCGGGAAACACCATATATTTT.

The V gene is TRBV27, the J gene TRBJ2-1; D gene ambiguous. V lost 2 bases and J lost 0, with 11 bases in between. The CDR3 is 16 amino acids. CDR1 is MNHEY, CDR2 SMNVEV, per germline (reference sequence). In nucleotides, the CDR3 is TGTGCCAGCAGTTTAAGTTCAGAAATCTCCTACAATGAGCAGTTCTTC. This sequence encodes CASSLSSEISYNEQFF.

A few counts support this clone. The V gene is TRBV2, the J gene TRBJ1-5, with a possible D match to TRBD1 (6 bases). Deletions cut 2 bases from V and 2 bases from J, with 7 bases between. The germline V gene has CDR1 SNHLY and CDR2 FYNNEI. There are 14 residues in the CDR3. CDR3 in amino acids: CASSETGRNQPQHF. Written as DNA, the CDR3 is TGTGCCAGCAGTGAAACAGGGCGCAATCAGCCCCAGCATTTT.

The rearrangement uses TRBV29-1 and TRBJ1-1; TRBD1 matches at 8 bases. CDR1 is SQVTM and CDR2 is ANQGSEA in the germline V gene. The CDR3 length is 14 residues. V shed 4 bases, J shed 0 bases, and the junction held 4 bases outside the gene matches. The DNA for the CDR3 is TGCAGCGTTGGGGGGGACAGGCTGAACACTGAAGCTTTCTTT. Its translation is CSVGGDRLNTEAFF.

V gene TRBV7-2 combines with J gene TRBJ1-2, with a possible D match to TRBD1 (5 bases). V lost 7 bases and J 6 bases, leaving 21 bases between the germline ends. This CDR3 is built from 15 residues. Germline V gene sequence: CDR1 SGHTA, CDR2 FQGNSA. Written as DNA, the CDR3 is TGTGCCAGCATCAAAACGTGGGGGGGAGGTGATGGCTACACCTTC. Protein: CASIKTWGGGDGYTF.

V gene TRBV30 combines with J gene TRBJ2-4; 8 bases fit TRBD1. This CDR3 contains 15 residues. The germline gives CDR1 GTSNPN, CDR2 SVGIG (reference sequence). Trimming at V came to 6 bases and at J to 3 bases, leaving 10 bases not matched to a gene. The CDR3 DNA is TGTGCCTGCCGGAAAGCAGGGGGCGGCAAAAACATTCAGTACTTC. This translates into CACRKAGGGKNIQYF.

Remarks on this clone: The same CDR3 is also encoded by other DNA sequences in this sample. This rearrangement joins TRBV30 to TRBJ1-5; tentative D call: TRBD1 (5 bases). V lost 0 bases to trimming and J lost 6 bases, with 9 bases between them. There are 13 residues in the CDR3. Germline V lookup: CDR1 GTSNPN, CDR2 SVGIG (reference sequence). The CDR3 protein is CAWSVRGSQPQHF. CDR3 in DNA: TGTGCCTGGAGTGTAAGGGGCTCTCAGCCCCAGCATTTT.

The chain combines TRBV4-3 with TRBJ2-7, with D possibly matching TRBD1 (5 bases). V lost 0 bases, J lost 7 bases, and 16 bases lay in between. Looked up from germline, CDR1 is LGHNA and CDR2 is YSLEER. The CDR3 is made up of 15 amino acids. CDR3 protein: CASSQDKGSRGEQYF. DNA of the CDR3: TGCGCCAGCAGCCAAGATAAGGGATCAAGGGGAGAGCAGTACTTC.

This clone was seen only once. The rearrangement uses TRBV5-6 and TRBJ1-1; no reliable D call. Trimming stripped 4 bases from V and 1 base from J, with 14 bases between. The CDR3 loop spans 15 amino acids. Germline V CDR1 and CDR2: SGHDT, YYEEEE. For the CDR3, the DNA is TGTGCCAGCAGCAGCCTAACAGTGGGGAACACTGAAGCTTTCTTT. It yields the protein CASSSLTVGNTEAFF.

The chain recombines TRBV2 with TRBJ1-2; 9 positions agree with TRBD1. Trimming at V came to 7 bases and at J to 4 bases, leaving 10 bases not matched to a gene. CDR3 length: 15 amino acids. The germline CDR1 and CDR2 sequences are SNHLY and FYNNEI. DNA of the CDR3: TGTGCCAGCACAAACAACAGGGGGCGGATCTATGGCTACACCTTC. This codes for CASTNNRGRIYGYTF.

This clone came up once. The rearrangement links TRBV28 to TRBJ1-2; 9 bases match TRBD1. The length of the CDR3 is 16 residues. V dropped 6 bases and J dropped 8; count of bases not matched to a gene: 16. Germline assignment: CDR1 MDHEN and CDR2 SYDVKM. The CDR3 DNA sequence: TGTGCCAGCAGCCTCACCGAGACAGGGGGTTCTAGCGGCTACACCTTC. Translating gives CASSLTETGGSSGYTF.

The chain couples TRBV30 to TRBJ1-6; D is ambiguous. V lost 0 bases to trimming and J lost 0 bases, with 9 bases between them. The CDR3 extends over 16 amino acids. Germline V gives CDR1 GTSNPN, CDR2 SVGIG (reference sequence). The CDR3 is CAWSVTPSSYNSPLHF. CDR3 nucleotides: TGTGCCTGGAGTGTCACCCCGAGCTCCTATAATTCACCCCTCCACTTT. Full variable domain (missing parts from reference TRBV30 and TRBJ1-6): SQTIHQWPATLVQPVGSPLSLECTVEGTSNPNLYWYRQAAGRGLQLLFYSVGIGQISSEVPQNLSASRPQDRQFILSSKKLLLSDSGFYLCAWSVTPSSYNSPLHFGNGTRLTVT.

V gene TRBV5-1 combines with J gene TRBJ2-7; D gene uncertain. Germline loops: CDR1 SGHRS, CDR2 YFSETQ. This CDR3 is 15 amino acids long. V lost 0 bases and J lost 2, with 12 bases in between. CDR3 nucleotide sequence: TGCGCCAGCAGCTTGGGAGCTATCTCAACCTACGAGCAGTACTTC. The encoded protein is CASSLGAISTYEQYF.

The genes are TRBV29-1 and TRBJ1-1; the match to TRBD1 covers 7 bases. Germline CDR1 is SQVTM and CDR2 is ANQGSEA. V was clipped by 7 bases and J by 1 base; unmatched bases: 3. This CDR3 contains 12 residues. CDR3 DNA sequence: TGCAGCGCGGGACAGAGGAACACTGAAGCTTTCTTT. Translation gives CSAGQRNTEAFF.

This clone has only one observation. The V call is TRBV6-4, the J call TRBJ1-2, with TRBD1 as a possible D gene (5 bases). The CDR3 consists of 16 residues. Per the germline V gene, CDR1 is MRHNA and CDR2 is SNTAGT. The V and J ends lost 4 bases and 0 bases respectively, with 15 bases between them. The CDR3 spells CASSATPTVTNYGYTF. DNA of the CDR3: TGTGCCAGCAGTGCCACCCCGACAGTTACTAACTATGGCTACACCTTC.

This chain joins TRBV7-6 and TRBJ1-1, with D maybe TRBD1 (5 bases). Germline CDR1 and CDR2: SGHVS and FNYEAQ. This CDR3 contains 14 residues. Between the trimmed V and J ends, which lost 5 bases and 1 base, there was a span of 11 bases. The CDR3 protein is CASSKWGGNTEAFF. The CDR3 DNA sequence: TGTGCCAGCAGCAAGTGGGGGGGGAACACTGAAGCTTTCTTT.

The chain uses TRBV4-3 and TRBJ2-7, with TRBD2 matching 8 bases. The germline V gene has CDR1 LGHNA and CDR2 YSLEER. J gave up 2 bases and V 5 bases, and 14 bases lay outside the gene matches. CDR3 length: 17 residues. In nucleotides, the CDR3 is TGCGCCAGCAGCTTAAACTACGGGAGGGGTTCCACCTACGAGCAGTACTTC. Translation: CASSLNYGRGSTYEQYF.